This T cell receptor (beta chain) comes out of a study of blood T cell repertoires in COVID-19. The data were produced by immunoSEQ multiplex PCR, yet TCRdb's version contains in-frame clones alone and is incomplete. Found here are about 300,000 clones, about nine tenths of them singletons; the top ten hold about 10%. This clone has a single count. Trimming took 0 bases from V and 0 from J, leaving 6 bases between them. CDR1 and CDR2 (germline): SGDLS, YYNGEE. This CDR3 contains 15 residues. V and J are TRBV9 and TRBJ1-4; D remains ambiguous. Sequences were obtained from PBMCs or T cells enriched from blood (not recorded which). The clonotype originates from a young woman who had recovered from COVID-19. The CDR3 reads CASSVGGATNEKLFF. CDR3 DNA sequence: TGTGCCAGCAGCGTAGGAGGTGCAACTAATGAAAAACTGTTTTTT.